These 13 T cell receptor beta chains originate from one sample sequenced in a study of cytomegalovirus exposure and HLA in healthy donors. Amplification used 60 Vbeta primers and 13 Jbeta primers. Some clones are missing from TCRdb's copy, which holds only in-frame ones; the method was immunoSEQ multiplex PCR. The sample has roughly 93,000 clones, just over 75% seen once. Sequenced sample: PBMCs. These receptors all come from a man between 25 and 39 years old in good health and CMV-seronegative.

This clone was counted a few times. The V and J genes are TRBV14 and TRBJ2-7; 10 bases are a match to TRBD2. Unmatched junction bases numbered 8, after V lost 0 bases and J lost 3 bases. The CDR3 sequence is 17 residues long. The germline V gene has CDR1 SGHDN and CDR2 FVKESK. Here the CDR3 reads CASSQEGSGRALYEQYV. Written as DNA, the CDR3 is TGTGCCAGCAGCCAAGAGGGGAGCGGGAGGGCCCTCTACGAGCAGTACGTC.

The V and J genes are TRBV9 and TRBJ2-1; 9 bases fit TRBD2. This CDR3 is built from 15 residues. After removal of 4 bases from V and 6 bases from J, the junction contained 8 bases not matched to a gene. Germline CDR1 is SGDLS and CDR2 is YYNGEE. The CDR3 DNA follows: TGTGCCAGCAGCAATAGCGGGAGTGCGGGCAATGAGCAGTTCTTC. It yields the protein CASSNSGSAGNEQFF. Drawing the rest from reference TRBV9 and TRBJ2-1, the complete variable domain is DSGVTQTPKHLITATGQRVTLRCSPRSGDLSVYWYQQSLDQGLQFLIQYYNGEERAKGNILERFSAQQFPDLHSELNLSSLELGDSALYFCASSNSGSAGNEQFFGPGTRLTVL.

The chain recombines TRBV2 with TRBJ2-2; TRBD1 matches 7 bases. Per germline, CDR1 SNHLY and CDR2 FYNNEI. Trimming removed 2 bases from V and 4 bases from J; junction bases left unmatched: 7. The CDR3 has 16 amino acids. The CDR3 DNA reads as TGTGCCAGCAGTGAAAACGACAGGGTACGCACCGGGGAGCTGTTTTTT. Translation: CASSENDRVRTGELFF.

The chain uses TRBV4-1 and TRBJ1-5; D is ambiguous. Germline-derived CDR1 and CDR2 are MGHRA and YSYEKL. This CDR3 is 16 amino acids long. V shed 0 bases and J shed 6 bases, with 15 bases lying between them. CDR3 in amino acids: CASSQDLMRDGQPQHF. The CDR3 nucleotides read TGCGCCAGCAGCCAAGACTTAATGAGGGATGGTCAGCCCCAGCATTTT.

In this sample, this clone turned up a few times. The chain couples TRBV6-5 to TRBJ2-7; D perhaps matches TRBD1 (5 bases). Germline CDR1 reads MNHEY; CDR2 reads SVGAGI. The ends were cut back, 7 bases at V and 5 bases at J, with 18 bases in the middle. The CDR3 is made up of 14 amino acids. CDR3 loop: CASIKKTADDEQYV. The CDR3 nucleotides read TGTGCCAGCATCAAAAAGACAGCAGATGACGAGCAGTACGTC.

This chain links TRBV6-1 with TRBJ1-1; D might be TRBD1 (6 bases). The CDR3 contains 13 residues. Germline CDR1 is MNHNS and CDR2 is SASEGT. Trimming removed 7 bases at V and 1 base at J, with 10 bases between. The CDR3 here is CASTKQGNTEAFF. The CDR3 DNA follows: TGTGCCAGCACGAAACAGGGGAACACTGAAGCTTTCTTT.

The V call is TRBV2, the J call TRBJ2-1, with 8 positions matching TRBD1. This CDR3 region has 14 residues. With 4 bases clipped from V and 9 bases from J, the junction kept 8 bases outside the gene matches. The germline V gene has CDR1 SNHLY and CDR2 FYNNEI. CDR3 bases: TGTGCCAGCAGTGGACAGGGGAAAGACGGTGAGCAGTTCTTC. This codes for CASSGQGKDGEQFF.

The gene calls are TRBV6-1 and TRBJ2-7, with D hard to call. The germline V gene encodes CDR1 MNHNS and CDR2 SASEGT. The CDR3 runs to 13 residues. The V end was cut by 3 bases, the J end by 3 bases, with 9 bases between. DNA of the CDR3: TGTGCCAGCAGTGATGTTAACGACTACGAGCAGTACGTC. It is translated as CASSDVNDYEQYV.

V is TRBV19 and J is TRBJ1-5; D call uncertain. Deletions cut 9 bases from V and 6 bases from J, with 6 bases between. This CDR3 spans 10 amino acids. Germline V gene lookup returns CDR1 LNHDA and CDR2 SQIVND (reference sequence). The CDR3 protein is CASGAQPQHF. CDR3 in DNA: TGTGCCAGCGGTGCTCAGCCCCAGCATTTT.

This chain joins TRBV6-5 and TRBJ2-7; 7 bases fit TRBD1. The germline V gene encodes CDR1 MNHEY and CDR2 SVGAGI. Germline trimming cut 0 bases from V and 2 bases from J; bases unmatched to any gene: 4. CDR3 length equals 15 residues. The CDR3 coding sequence is TGTGCCAGCAGTTACTCCTCAGGGGGAGCCTACGAGCAGTACTTC. This translates into CASSYSSGGAYEQYF.

This chain joins TRBV6-5 and TRBJ1-6; TRBD1 matches at 7 bases. The CDR3 totals 15 residues. The germline V gene encodes CDR1 MNHEY and CDR2 SVGAGI. V was clipped by 7 bases and J by 4 bases; unmatched bases: 7. CDR3 loop: CASTTGQLYNSPLHF. CDR3 in DNA: TGTGCCAGCACCACGGGACAGCTTTATAATTCACCCCTCCACTTT.

CDR3 coding DNA: TGTGCCAGCAGTGAAAGGTTCGCGGGTGTTAGGAATGAGCAGTTCTTC. This gives the protein CASSERFAGVRNEQFF. J is TRBJ2-1 and V is TRBV25-1; tentative D call: TRBD2 (5 bases). This CDR3 comprises 16 residues. The V end was cut by 2 bases, the J end by 7 bases, with 18 bases between. Germline V lookup: CDR1 MGHDK, CDR2 SYGVNS.

The gene calls are TRBV9 and TRBJ2-7; D may be TRBD2 (6 bases). V was pared by 2 bases and J by 2 bases, with 11 bases between. Germline V gives CDR1 SGDLS, CDR2 YYNGEE. This CDR3 is built from 14 residues. The CDR3 DNA sequence: TGTGCCAGCAGCGTGGGCGGGGCTACCTACGAGCAGTACTTC. Encoded protein: CASSVGGATYEQYF.